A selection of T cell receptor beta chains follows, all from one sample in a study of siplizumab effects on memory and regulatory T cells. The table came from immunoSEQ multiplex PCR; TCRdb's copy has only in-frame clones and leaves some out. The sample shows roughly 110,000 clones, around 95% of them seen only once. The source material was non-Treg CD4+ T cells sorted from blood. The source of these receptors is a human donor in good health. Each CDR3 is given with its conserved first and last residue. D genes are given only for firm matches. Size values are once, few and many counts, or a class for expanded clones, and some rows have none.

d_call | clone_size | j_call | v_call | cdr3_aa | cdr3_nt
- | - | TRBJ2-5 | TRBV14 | CASSLGTVEGETQYF | TGTGCCAGCAGCCTGGGGACGGTGGAGGGAGAGACCCAGTACTTC
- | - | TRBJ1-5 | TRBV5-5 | CASRSAAGWNQPQHF | TGTGCCAGCAGGTCCGCCGCGGGGTGGAATCAGCCCCAGCATTTT
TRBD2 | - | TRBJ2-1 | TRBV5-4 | CASSVGGAYNEQFF | TGTGCCAGCAGCGTCGGGGGGGCCTACAATGAGCAGTTCTTC
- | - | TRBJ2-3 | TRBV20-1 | CSARRTDTQYF | TGCAGTGCTAGGCGCACAGATACGCAGTATTTT
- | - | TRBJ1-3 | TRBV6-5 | CASSYVRPNSGNTIYF | TGTGCCAGCAGTTACGTCCGGCCCAACTCTGGAAACACCATATATTTT
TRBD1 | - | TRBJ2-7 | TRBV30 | CAWSPGTGFYEQYF | TGTGCCTGGAGTCCCGGGACAGGGTTCTACGAGCAGTACTTC
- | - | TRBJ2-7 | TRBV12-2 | CASRPQAPPRVYEQYF | TGTGCAAGTCGCCCTCAAGCCCCACCAAGGGTATATGAGCAGTACTTC
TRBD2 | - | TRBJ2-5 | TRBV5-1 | CASSLASGGGPGETQYF | TGCGCCAGCAGCTTGGCCTCTGGCGGGGGGCCGGGAGAGACCCAGTACTTC
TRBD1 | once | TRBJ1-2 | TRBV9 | CASSVVEGGRGGYTF | TGTGCCAGCAGCGTAGTTGAAGGGGGCAGGGGAGGCTACACCTTC
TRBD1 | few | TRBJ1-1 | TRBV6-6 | CASSPRQGSTEAFF | TGTGCCAGCAGTCCCAGACAGGGGAGCACTGAAGCTTTCTTT
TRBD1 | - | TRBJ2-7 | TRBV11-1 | CASSPTGILSREQYF | TGTGCCAGCAGCCCGACAGGGATCCTCTCCCGCGAGCAGTACTTC
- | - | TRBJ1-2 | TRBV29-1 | CSVESDSYGYTF | TGCAGCGTTGAGTCGGACAGCTATGGCTACACCTTC
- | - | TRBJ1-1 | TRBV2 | CASKEGGLNTEAFF | TGTGCCAGCAAGGAGGGGGGCTTAAACACTGAAGCTTTCTTT
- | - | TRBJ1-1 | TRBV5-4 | CASSRRGENTEAFF | TGTGCCAGCAGCCGACGTGGGGAGAACACTGAAGCTTTCTTT
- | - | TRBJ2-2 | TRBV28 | CASSLRPIQGGELFF | TGTGCCAGCAGTTTAAGGCCCATTCAGGGCGGGGAGCTGTTTTTT
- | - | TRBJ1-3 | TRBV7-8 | CASSTTRGTEPGNTIYF | TGTGCCAGCAGCACCACCCGGGGCACAGAACCTGGAAACACCATATATTTT
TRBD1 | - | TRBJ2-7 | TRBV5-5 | CASRSGQVSYEQYF | TGTGCCAGCAGATCGGGACAGGTATCCTACGAGCAGTACTTC
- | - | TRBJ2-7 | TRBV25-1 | CASTGRVYEQYF | TGTGCCAGCACGGGCCGCGTCTACGAGCAGTACTTC
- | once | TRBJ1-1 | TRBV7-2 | CASRQGKNTEAFF | TGTGCCAGCAGGCAGGGTAAGAACACTGAAGCTTTCTTT
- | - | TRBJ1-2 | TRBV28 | CASSFSLDYGYTF | TGTGCCAGCAGTTTCTCCCTTGACTATGGCTACACCTTC
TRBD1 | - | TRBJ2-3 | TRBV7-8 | CASSLALRGQGDTQYF | TGTGCCAGCAGCTTAGCGCTAAGGGGGCAGGGAGATACGCAGTATTTT
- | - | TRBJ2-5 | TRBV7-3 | CASSVSSGPGQETQYF | TGTGCCAGCAGCGTATCGTCCGGGCCGGGCCAAGAGACCCAGTACTTC
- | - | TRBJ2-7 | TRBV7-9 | CASSSSGGQRAYEQYF | TGTGCCAGCAGCTCCTCGGGGGGACAGCGAGCCTACGAGCAGTACTTC
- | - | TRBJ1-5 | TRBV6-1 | CASSDLPKGPPQHF | TGTGCCAGCAGTGATCTGCCTAAAGGACCGCCCCAGCATTTT
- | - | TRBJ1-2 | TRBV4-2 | CASSQAHQGDYGYTF | TGTGCCAGCAGCCAAGCTCATCAAGGGGACTATGGCTACACCTTC
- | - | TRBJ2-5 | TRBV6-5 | CASSYSREGGTQYF | TGTGCCAGCAGTTACTCGCGGGAAGGCGGGACCCAGTACTTC
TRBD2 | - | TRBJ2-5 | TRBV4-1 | CASSQDGLAGGLRETQYF | TGCGCCAGCAGCCAAGACGGTTTGGCGGGGGGGCTTCGAGAGACCCAGTACTTC
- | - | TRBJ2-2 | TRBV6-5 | CASSTGTRNTGELFF | TGTGCCAGCAGCACCGGGACTCGCAACACCGGGGAGCTGTTTTTT
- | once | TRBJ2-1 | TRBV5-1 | CASNYQGGTYNEQFF | TGCGCCAGCAACTACCAAGGCGGTACTTACAATGAGCAGTTCTTC
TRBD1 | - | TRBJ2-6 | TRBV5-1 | CASSLVAVTGGISGANVLTF | TGCGCCAGCAGCTTGGTGGCGGTTACAGGGGGAATCTCTGGGGCCAACGTCCTGACTTTC
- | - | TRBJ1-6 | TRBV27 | CASSPDNRVWGSPLHF | TGTGCCAGCAGCCCAGACAACAGGGTTTGGGGATCACCCCTCCACTTT
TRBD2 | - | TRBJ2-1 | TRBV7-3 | CASSTGGSTFNEQFF | TGTGCCAGCAGCACGGGGGGGTCGACTTTCAATGAGCAGTTCTTC
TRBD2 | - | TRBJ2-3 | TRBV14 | CASSRGGFGYTDTQYF | TGTGCCAGCAGCCGGGGGGGTTTCGGTTACACAGATACGCAGTATTTT
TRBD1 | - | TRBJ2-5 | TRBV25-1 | CASSDRRSGTGGSETQYF | TGTGCCAGCAGTGACCGAAGATCCGGGACAGGGGGCAGCGAGACCCAGTACTTC
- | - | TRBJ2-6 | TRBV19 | CASNSAGPGEANVLTF | TGTGCCAGTAATTCGGCCGGGCCGGGTGAGGCCAACGTCCTGACTTTC
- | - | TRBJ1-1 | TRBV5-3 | CARSYLVDTEAFF | TGTGCCAGAAGTTATCTGGTAGACACTGAAGCTTTCTTT
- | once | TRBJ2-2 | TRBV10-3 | CAISTGFTGELFF | TGTGCCATCAGCACAGGGTTCACCGGGGAGCTGTTTTTT
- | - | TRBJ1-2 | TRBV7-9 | CASSLPTRDGGGYTF | TGTGCCAGCAGCTTACCCACCCGGGATGGGGGCGGCTACACCTTC
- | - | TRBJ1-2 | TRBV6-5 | CASSYSDNYYGYTF | TGTGCCAGCAGTTACTCAGACAATTACTATGGCTACACCTTC
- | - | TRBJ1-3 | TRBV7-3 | CASSPEAGPGNTIYF | TGTGCCAGCAGCCCCGAGGCGGGGCCTGGAAACACCATATATTTT
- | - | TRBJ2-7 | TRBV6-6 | CASSYVGFHEQYF | TGTGCCAGCAGTTACGTTGGCTTCCACGAGCAGTACTTC